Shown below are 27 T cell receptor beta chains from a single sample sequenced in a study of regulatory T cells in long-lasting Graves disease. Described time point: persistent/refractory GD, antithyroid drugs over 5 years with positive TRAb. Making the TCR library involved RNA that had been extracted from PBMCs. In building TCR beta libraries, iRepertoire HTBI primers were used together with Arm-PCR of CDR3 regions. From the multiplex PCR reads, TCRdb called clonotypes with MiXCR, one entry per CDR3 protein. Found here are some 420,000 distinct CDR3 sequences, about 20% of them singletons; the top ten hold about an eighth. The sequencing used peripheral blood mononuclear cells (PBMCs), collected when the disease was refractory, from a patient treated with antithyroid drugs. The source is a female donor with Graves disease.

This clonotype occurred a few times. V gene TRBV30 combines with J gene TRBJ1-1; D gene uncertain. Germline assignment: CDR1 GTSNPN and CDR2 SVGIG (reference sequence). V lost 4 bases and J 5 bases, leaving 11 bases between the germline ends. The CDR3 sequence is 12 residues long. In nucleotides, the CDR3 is TGTGCCTGGACCGATCAGTGGACTGAAGCTTTCTTT. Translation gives CAWTDQWTEAFF.

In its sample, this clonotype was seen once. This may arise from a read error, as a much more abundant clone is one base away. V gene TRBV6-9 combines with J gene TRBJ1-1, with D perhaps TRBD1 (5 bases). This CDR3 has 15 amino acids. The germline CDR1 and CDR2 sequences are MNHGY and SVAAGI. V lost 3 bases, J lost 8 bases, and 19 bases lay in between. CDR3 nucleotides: TGTGCCAGCAGTTACGAGGCAGGGCTCACTTCAGAAGCTTTCTTT. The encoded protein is CASSYEAGLTSEAFF.

The CDR3 sequence is CASSSGRKFLDSPLHF. As DNA, the CDR3 is TGTGCCAGTAGTAGCGGTCGGAAGTTTCTCGATTCACCCCTCCACTTT. J is TRBJ1-6 and V is TRBV19, with D unresolved. The V end was cut by 4 bases, the J end by 8 bases, with 18 bases between. There are 16 residues in the CDR3. Germline CDR1 and CDR2: LNHDA and SQIVND (reference sequence).

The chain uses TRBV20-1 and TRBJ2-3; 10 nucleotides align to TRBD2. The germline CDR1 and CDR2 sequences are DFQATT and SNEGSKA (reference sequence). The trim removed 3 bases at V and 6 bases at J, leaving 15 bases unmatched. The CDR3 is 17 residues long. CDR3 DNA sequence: TGCAGTGCTAGCACAAGTACTAGCGGGGAAAGCGGGGATACGCAGTATTTT. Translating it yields CSASTSTSGESGDTQYF.

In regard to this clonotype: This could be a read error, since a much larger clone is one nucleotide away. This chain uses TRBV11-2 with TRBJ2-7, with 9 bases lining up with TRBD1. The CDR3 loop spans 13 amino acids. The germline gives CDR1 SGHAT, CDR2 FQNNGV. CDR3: CASNLGTGNEQYF. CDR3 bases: TGTGCCAGCAACTTAGGGACAGGGAACGAGCAGTACTTC.

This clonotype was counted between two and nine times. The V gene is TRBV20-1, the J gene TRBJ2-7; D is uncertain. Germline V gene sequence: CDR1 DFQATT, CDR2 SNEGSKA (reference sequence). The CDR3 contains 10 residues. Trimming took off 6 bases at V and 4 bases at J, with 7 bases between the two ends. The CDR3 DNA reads TGCAGTGCGCCTAGGTACGAGCAGTACTTC. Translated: CSAPRYEQYF.

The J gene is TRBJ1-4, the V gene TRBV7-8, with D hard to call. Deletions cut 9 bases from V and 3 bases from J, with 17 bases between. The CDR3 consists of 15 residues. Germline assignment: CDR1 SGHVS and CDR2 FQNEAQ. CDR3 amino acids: CASSILAAANEKLFF. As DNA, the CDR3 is TGTGCCAGTAGCATACTTGCTGCAGCTAATGAAAAACTGTTTTTT. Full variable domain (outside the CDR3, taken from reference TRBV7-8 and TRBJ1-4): GAGVSQSPRYKVAKRGQDVALRCDPISGHVSLFWYQQALGQGPEFLTYFQNEAQLDKSGLPSDRFFAERPEGSVSTLKIQRTQQEDSAVYLCASSILAAANEKLFFGSGTQLSVL.

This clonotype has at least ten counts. CDR3 bases: TGTGCCAGCAGCACCTACCTCCTGCGGGAGTTGGGAACCGGGGAGCTGTTTTTT. Translated: CASSTYLLRELGTGELFF. This chain joins TRBV12-3 or TRBV12-4 and TRBJ2-2, with TRBD2 matching 7 bases. V gave up 6 bases and J gave up 5 bases; unmatched junction bases: 18. CDR3 length equals 18 residues.

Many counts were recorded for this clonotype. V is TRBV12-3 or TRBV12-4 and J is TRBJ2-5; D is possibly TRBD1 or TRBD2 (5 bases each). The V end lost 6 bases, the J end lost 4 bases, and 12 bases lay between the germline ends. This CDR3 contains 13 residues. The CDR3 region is CASRSLGTETQYF. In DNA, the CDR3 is TGTGCCAGCAGATCCCTCGGGACAGAGACCCAGTACTTC.

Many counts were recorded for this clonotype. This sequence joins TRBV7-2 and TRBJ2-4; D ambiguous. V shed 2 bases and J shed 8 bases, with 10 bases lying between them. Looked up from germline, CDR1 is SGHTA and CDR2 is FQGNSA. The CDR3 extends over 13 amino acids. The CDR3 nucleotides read TGTGCCAGCAGCTTAACCGGCGCTGACATTCAGTACTTC. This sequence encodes CASSLTGADIQYF.

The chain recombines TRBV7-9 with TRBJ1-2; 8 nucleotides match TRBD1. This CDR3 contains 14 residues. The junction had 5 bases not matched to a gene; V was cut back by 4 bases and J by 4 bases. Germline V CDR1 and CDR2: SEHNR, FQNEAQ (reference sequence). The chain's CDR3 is CASSSTGVSYGYTF. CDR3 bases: TGTGCCAGCAGCTCGACAGGGGTTTCCTATGGCTACACCTTC.

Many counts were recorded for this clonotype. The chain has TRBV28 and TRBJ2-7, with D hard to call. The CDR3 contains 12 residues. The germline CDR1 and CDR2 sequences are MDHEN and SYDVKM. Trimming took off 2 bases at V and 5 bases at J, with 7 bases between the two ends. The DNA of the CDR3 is TGTGCCAGCAGTTTAGGTGGGCACGAGCAGTACTTC. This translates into CASSLGGHEQYF.

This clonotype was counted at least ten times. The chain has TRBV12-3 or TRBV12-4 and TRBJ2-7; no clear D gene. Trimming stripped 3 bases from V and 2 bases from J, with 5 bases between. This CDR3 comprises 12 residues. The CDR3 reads CASSFLAYEQYF. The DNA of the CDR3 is TGTGCCAGCAGTTTTCTAGCCTACGAGCAGTACTTC.

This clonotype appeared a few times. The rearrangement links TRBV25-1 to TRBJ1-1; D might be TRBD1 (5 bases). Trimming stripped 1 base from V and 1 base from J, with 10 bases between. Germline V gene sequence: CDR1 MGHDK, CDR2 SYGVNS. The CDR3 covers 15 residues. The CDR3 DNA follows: TGTGCCAGCAGTGAATCTTTGAGGGGGAACACTGAAGCTTTCTTT. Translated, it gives CASSESLRGNTEAFF.

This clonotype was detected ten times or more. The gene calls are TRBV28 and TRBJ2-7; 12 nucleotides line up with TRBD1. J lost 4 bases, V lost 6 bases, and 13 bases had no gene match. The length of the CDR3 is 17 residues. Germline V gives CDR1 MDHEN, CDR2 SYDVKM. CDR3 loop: CASRAPVGQGAGYEQYF. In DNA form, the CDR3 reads TGTGCCAGCAGGGCGCCGGTGGGACAGGGGGCAGGATACGAGCAGTACTTC.

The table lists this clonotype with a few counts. The CDR3 is CASAPPGRSGNTIYF. DNA of the CDR3: TGTGCCAGCGCTCCCCCCGGGCGCTCTGGAAACACCATATATTTT. The chain carries TRBV2 and TRBJ1-3; D unclear. Trimming removed 8 bases at V and 0 bases at J, with 14 bases between. This CDR3 comprises 15 residues. Per germline, CDR1 SNHLY and CDR2 FYNNEI.

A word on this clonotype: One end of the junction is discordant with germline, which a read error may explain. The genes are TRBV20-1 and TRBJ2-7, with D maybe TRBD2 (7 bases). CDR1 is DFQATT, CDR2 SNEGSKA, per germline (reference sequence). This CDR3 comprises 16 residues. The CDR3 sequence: CSARDGGAGATYEQCF. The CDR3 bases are TGCAGTGCTAGAGATGGTGGGGCGGGGGCAACCTACGAGCAGTGCTTC.

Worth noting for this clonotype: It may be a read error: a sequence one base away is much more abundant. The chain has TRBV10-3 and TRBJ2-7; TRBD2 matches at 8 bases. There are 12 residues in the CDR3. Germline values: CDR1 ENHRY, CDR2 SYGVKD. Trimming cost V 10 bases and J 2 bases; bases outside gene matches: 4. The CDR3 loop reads CATLGGAYEQYF. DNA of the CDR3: TGTGCCACTCTCGGGGGGGCCTACGAGCAGTACTTC.

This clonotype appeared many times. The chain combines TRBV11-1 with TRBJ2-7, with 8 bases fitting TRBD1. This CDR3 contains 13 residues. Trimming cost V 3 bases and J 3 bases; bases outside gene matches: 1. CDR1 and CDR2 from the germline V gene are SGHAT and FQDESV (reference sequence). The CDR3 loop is CASSFDRGYEQYF. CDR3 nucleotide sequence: TGTGCCAGCAGCTTTGACAGGGGCTACGAGCAGTACTTC.

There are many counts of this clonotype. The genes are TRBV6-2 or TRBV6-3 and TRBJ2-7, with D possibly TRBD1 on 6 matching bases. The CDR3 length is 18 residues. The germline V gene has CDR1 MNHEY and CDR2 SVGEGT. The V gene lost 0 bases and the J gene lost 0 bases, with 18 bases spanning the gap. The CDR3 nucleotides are TGTGCCAGCAGTTACTCCCGCCCGCAGGGGTCGAGCTCCTACGAGCAGTACTTC. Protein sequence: CASSYSRPQGSSSYEQYF.

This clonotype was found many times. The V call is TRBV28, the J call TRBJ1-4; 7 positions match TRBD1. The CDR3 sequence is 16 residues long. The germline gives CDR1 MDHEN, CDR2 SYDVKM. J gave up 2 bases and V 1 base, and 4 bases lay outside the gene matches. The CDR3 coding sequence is TGTGCCAGCAGTTTATCAAAGACAGGGACTAATGAAAAACTGTTTTTT. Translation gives CASSLSKTGTNEKLFF.

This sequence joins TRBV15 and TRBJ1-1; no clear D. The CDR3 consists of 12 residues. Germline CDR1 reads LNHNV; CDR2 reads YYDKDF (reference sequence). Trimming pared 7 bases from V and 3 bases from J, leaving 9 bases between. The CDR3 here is CATTNVYTEAFF. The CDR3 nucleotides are TGTGCCACCACCAACGTATACACTGAAGCTTTCTTT.

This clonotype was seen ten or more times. CDR3 protein: CASSHQGEVGYTF. CDR3 sequence (DNA): TGTGCCAGCAGTCACCAGGGGGAAGTTGGCTACACCTTC. The chain uses TRBV6-1 and TRBJ1-2, with TRBD1 matching 7 bases. The length of the CDR3 is 13 residues. Germline CDR1 reads MNHNS; CDR2 reads SASEGT. V dropped 5 bases and J dropped 7; count of bases not matched to a gene: 7.

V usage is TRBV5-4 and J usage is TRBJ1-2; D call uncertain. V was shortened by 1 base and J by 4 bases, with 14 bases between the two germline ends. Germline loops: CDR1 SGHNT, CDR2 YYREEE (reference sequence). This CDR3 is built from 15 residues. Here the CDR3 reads CASSLWTAQVYGYTF. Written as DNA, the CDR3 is TGTGCCAGCAGCTTGTGGACGGCGCAAGTCTATGGCTACACCTTC.

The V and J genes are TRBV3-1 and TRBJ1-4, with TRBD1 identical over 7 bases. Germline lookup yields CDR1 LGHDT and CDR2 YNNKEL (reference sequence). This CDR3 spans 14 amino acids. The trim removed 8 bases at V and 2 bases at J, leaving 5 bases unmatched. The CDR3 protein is CASVSQGTNEKLFF. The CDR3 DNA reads TGTGCCAGCGTCTCACAGGGGACTAATGAAAAACTGTTTTTT.

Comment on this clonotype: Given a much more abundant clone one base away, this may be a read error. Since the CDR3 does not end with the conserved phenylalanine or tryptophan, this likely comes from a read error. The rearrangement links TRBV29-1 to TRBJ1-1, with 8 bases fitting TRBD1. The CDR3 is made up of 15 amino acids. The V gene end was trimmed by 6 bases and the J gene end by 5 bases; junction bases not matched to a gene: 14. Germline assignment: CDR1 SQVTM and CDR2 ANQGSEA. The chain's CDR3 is CSVWDRQTLGTEAFL. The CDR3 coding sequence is TGCAGCGTATGGGACAGGCAAACCCTCGGGACTGAAGCTTTCCTT.

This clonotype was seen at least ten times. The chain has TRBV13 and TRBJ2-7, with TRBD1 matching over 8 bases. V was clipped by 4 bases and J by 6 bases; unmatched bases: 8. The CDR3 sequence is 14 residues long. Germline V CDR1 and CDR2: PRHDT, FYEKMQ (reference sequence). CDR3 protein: CASSSDRGPSEQYF. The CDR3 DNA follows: TGTGCCAGCAGCTCCGACAGGGGCCCTAGCGAGCAGTACTTC.